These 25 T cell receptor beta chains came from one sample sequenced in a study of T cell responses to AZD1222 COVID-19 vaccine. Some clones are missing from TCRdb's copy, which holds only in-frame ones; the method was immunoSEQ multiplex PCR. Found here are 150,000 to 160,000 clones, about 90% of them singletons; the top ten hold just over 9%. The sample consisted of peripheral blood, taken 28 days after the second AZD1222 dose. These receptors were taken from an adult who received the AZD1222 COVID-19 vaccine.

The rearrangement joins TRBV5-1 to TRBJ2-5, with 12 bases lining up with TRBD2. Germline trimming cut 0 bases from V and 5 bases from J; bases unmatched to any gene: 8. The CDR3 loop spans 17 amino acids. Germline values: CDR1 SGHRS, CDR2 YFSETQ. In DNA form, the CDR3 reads TGCGCCAGCAGCTTGGCCGGGCTAGCGGGAGGGCGGGAGACCCAGTACTTC. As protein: CASSLAGLAGGRETQYF. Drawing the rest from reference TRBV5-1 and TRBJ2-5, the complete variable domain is KAGVTQTPRYLIKTRGQQVTLSCSPISGHRSVSWYQQTPGQGLQFLFEYFSETQRNKGNFPGRFSGRQFSNSRSEMNVSTLELGDSALYLCASSLAGLAGGRETQYFGPGTRLLVL.

In DNA, the CDR3 is TGTGCCAGCTCACCGAGGGAGGGCACAGATACGCAGTATTTT. Its translation is CASSPREGTDTQYF. The V gene is TRBV18, the J gene TRBJ2-3, with D tentatively TRBD2 (6 bases). The length of the CDR3 is 14 residues. The V and J ends lost 3 bases and 1 base respectively, with 8 bases between them. Per the germline V gene, CDR1 is KGHSH and CDR2 is LQKENI.

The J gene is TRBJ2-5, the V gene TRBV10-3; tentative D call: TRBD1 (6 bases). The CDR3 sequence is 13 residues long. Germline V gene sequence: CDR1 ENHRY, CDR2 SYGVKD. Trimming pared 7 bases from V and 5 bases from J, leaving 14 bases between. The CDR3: CAINGQGMETQYF. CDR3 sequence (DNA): TGTGCCATCAACGGGCAGGGGATGGAGACCCAGTACTTC.

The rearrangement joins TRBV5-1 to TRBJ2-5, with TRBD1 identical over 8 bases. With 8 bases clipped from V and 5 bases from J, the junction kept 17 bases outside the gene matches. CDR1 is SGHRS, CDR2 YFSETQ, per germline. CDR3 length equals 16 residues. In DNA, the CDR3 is TGCGCCAGAGCAGGGGGCGCCGTTCCGGGGACGGAGACCCAGTACTTC. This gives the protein CARAGGAVPGTETQYF.

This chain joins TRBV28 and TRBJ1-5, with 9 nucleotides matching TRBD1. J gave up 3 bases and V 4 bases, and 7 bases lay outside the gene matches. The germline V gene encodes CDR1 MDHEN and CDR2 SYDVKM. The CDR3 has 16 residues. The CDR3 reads CASSSFRQGVNQPQHF. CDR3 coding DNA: TGTGCCAGCAGTTCATTCAGACAGGGGGTCAATCAGCCCCAGCATTTT.

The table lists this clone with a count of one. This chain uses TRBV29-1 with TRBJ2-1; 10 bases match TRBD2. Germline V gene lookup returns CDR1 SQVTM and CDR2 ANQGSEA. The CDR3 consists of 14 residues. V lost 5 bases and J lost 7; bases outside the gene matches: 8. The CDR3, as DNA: TGCAGCGTTTTTCCCTCACTAGCGGGGAATGAGCAGTTCTTC. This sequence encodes CSVFPSLAGNEQFF.

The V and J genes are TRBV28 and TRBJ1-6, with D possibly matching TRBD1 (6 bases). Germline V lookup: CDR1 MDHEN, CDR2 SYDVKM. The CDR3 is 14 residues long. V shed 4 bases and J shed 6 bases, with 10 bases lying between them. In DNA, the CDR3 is TGTGCCAGCAGTTCAACAGGGCGTAATTCACCCCTCCACTTT. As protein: CASSSTGRNSPLHF.

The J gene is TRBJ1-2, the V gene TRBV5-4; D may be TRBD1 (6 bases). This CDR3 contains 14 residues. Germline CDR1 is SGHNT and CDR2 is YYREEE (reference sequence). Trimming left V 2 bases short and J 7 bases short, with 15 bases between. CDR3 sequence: CASSFLRGPLGYTF. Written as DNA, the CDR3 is TGTGCCAGCAGCTTTCTCAGGGGCCCTCTTGGCTACACCTTC.

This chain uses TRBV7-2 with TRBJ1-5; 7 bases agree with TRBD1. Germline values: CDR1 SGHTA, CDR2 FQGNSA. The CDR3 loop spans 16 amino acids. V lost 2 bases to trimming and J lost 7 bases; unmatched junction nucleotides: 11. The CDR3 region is CASSLFPQTGVQPQHF. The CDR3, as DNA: TGTGCCAGCAGCTTATTCCCCCAAACAGGGGTCCAGCCCCAGCATTTT. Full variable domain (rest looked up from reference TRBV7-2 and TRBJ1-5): GAGVSQSPSNKVTEKGKDVELRCDPISGHTALYWYRQSLGQGLEFLIYFQGNSAPDKSGLPSDRFSAERTGGSVSTLTIQRTQQEDSAVYLCASSLFPQTGVQPQHFGDGTRLSIL.

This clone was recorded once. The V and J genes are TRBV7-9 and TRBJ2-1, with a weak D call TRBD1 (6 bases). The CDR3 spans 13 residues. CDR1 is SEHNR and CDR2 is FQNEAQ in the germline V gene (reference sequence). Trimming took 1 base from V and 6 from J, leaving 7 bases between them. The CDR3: CASSLGGPNEQFF. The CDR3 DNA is TGTGCCAGCAGCTTAGGGGGGCCCAATGAGCAGTTCTTC.

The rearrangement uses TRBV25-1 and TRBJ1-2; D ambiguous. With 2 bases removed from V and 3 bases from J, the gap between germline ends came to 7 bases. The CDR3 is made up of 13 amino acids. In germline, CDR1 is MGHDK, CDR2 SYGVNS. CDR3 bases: TGTGCCAGCAGTGAACCCAACTACTATGGCTACACCTTC. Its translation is CASSEPNYYGYTF.

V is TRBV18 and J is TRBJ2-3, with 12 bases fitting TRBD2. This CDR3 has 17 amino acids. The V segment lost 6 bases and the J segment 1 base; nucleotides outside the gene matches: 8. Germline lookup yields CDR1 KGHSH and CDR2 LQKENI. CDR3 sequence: CASSASRLAGGTDTQYF. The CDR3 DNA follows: TGTGCCAGCTCGGCATCGAGACTAGCGGGAGGCACAGATACGCAGTATTTT.

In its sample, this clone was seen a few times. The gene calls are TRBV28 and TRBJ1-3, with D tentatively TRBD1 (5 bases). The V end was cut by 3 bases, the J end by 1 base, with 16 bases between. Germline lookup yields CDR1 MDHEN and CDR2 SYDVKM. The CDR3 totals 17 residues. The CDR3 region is CASSLGRLRGSGNTIYF. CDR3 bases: TGTGCCAGCAGTTTGGGTCGTCTTCGGGGGTCTGGAAACACCATATATTTT.

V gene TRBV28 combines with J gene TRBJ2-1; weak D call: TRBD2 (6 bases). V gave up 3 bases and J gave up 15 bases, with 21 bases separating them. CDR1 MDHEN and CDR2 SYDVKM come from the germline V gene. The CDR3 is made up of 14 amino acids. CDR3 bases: TGTGCCAGCAGTTTGACGAAGAGCACTAGCTTGCCGTTCTTC. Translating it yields CASSLTKSTSLPFF.

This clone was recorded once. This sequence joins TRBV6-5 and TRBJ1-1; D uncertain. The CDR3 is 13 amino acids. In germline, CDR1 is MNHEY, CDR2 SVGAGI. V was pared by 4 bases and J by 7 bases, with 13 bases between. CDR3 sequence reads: CASSSTESSEAFF. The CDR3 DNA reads TGTGCCAGCAGTTCGACGGAATCCAGTGAAGCTTTCTTT.

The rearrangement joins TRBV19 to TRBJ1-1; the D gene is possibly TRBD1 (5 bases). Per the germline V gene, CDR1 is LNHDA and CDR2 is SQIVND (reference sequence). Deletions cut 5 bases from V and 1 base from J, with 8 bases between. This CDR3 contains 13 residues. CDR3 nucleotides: TGTGCCAGTAGTGCGGACACGAACACTGAAGCTTTCTTT. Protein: CASSADTNTEAFF.

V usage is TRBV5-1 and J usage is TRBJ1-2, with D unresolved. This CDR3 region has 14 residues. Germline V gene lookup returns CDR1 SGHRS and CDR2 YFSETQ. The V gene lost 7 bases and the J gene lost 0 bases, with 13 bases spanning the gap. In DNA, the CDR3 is TGCGCCAGCCGTCCTAGCCTAGCTAACTATGGCTACACCTTC. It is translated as CASRPSLANYGYTF.

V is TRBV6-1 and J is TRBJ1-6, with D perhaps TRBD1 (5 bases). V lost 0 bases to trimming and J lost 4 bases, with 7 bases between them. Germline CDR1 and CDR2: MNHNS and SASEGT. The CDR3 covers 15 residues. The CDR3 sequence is CASSEAGHYNSPLHF. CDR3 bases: TGTGCCAGCAGTGAAGCGGGGCATTATAATTCACCCCTCCACTTT.

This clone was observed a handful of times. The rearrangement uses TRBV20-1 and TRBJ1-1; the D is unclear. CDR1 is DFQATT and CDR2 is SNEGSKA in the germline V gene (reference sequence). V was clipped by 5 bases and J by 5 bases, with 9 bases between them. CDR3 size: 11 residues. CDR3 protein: CSARVGTEAFF. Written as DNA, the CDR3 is TGCAGTGCTCGAGTGGGTACTGAAGCTTTCTTT.

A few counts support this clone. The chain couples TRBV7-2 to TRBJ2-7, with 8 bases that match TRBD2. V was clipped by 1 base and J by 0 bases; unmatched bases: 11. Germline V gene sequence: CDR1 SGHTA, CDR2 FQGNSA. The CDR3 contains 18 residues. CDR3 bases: TGTGCCAGCAGCTTAGTCACTAGCGGAAACACTTTCTCCTACGAGCAGTACTTC. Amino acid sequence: CASSLVTSGNTFSYEQYF.

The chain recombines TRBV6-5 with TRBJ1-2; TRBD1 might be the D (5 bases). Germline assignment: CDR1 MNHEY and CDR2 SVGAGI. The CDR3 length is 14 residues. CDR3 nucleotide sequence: TGTGCTTCTTTAACAGGTTCCCTAACTAATGGCTACACCTTC. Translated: CASLTGSLTNGYTF.

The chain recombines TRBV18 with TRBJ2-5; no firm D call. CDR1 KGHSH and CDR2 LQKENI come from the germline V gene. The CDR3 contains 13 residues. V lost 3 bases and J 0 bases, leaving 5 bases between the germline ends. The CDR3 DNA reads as TGTGCCAGCTCACCTTCGTACCAAGAGACCCAGTACTTC. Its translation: CASSPSYQETQYF.

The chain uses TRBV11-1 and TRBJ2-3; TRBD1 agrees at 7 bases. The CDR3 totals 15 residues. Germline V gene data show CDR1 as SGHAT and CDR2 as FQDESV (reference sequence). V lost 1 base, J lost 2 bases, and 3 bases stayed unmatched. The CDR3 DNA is TGTGCCAGCAGCTTAGGGGGGACAGTCACAGATACGCAGTATTTT. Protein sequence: CASSLGGTVTDTQYF.

CDR3 DNA sequence: TGTGCCACAGGGGGAACAGATAGCAATCAGCCCCAGCATTTT. Encoded protein: CATGGTDSNQPQHF. This chain joins TRBV28 and TRBJ1-5; 7 bases are a match to TRBD1. CDR3 length: 14 residues. J gave up 0 bases and V 10 bases, and 6 bases lay outside the gene matches. The germline V gene has CDR1 MDHEN and CDR2 SYDVKM.

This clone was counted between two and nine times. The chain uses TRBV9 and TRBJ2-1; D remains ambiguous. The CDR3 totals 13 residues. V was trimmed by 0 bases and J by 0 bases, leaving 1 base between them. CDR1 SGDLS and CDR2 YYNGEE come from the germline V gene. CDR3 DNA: TGTGCCAGCAGCGTAGGCTCCTACAATGAGCAGTTCTTC. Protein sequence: CASSVGSYNEQFF. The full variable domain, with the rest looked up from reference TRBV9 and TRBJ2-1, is DSGVTQTPKHLITATGQRVTLRCSPRSGDLSVYWYQQSLDQGLQFLIQYYNGEERAKGNILERFSAQQFPDLHSELNLSSLELGDSALYFCASSVGSYNEQFFGPGTRLTVL.